The present entry profiles one TCR beta chain with its context. The data belong to a study of blood T cell repertoires in COVID-19. The repertoire was sequenced with immunoSEQ multiplex PCR; TCRdb's copy has only in-frame clones and lacks some. The sample records more than 450,000 clones, around 90% being singletons. After removal of 4 bases from V and 4 bases from J, the junction contained 6 bases not matched to a gene. The CDR3 extends over 14 amino acids. CDR1 is SGHNT and CDR2 is YYREEE in the germline V gene (reference sequence). The origin of this receptor is a woman aged 18-35 years who had recovered from COVID-19. The chain couples TRBV5-4 to TRBJ1-2; 8 bases align to TRBD1. Source material: PBMCs or T cells enriched from blood (not recorded which). The CDR3 nucleotides are TGTGCCAGCAGCCCCTGGACAGGGCCCTATGGCTACACCTTC. Translated: CASSPWTGPYGYTF.